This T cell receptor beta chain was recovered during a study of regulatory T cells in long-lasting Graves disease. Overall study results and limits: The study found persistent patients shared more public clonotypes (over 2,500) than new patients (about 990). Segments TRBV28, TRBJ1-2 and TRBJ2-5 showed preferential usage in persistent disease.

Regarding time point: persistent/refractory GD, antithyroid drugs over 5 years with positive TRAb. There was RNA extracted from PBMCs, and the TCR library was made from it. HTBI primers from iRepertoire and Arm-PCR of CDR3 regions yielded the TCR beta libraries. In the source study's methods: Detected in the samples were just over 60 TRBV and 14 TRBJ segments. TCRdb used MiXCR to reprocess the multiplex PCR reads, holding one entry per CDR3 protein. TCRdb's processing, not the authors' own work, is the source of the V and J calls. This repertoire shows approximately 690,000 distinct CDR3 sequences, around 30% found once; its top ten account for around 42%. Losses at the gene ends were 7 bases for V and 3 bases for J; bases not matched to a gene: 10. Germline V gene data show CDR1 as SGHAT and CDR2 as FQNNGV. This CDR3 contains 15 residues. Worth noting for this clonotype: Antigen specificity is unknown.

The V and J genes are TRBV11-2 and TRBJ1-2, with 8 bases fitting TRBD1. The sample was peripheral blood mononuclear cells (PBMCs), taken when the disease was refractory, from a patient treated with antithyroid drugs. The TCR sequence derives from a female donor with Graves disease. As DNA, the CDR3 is TGTGCCAGCACCACCCCCGCAGGGGGCGACTATGGCTACACCTTC. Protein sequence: CASTTPAGGDYGYTF.